Presented here are 5 T cell receptor beta chains from one specimen sequenced in a study of control samples from healthy donors and cancer patients. The repertoire was sequenced with immunoSEQ multiplex PCR; TCRdb's copy has only in-frame clones and lacks some. The sample records some 100,000 clones, approximately 90% being singletons. The sequenced sample consisted of blood. Receptor source: a woman in her forties or fifties in good health.

J is TRBJ1-1 and V is TRBV4-1; weak D call: TRBD1 (6 bases). Germline-derived CDR1 and CDR2 are MGHRA and YSYEKL. Trimming shortened V by 0 bases and J by 4 bases, and 12 bases separated the two germline ends. There are 15 residues in the CDR3. CDR3 sequence: CASSQDIVGATEAFF. Written as DNA, the CDR3 is TGCGCCAGCAGCCAAGATATAGTGGGGGCCACTGAAGCTTTCTTT.

The chain combines TRBV2 with TRBJ2-7, with 10 positions matching TRBD1. Losses at the gene ends were 8 bases for V and 1 base for J; bases not matched to a gene: 5. CDR3 length: 14 amino acids. CDR1 is SNHLY, CDR2 FYNNEI, per germline. CDR3 in amino acids: CASRGQGYSYEQYF. The CDR3 DNA reads as TGTGCCAGCCGGGGACAGGGGTATTCCTACGAGCAGTACTTC.

The gene calls are TRBV19 and TRBJ2-5, with 8 bases that match TRBD2. Germline trimming cut 3 bases from V and 5 bases from J; bases unmatched to any gene: 2. This CDR3 is 13 amino acids long. Germline V gene lookup returns CDR1 LNHDA and CDR2 SQIVND (reference sequence). The CDR3 nucleotides read TGTGCCAGTAGTATGGGACTAGTGGAGACCCAGTACTTC. Translation gives CASSMGLVETQYF.

This clone has more than one count but fewer than ten. The J gene is TRBJ1-3, the V gene TRBV12-5; 8 nucleotides line up with TRBD1. The germline CDR1 and CDR2 sequences are LGHNT and FRNRAP. The J segment lost 2 bases and the V segment lost 1 base, leaving 1 base of the junction unmatched. The CDR3 runs 15 residues. The CDR3 sequence is CASGLETGAGNTIYF. CDR3 nucleotide sequence: TGTGCTAGTGGTTTGGAGACAGGGGCTGGAAACACCATATATTTT.

The V and J genes are TRBV6-5 and TRBJ2-3; possibly TRBD1 or TRBD2 for D (5 bases each). The CDR3 runs to 16 residues. Trimming took off 0 bases at V and 2 bases at J, with 12 bases between the two ends. Germline V gene data show CDR1 as MNHEY and CDR2 as SVGAGI. The CDR3 DNA is TGTGCCAGCAGTTACTCACGGGGCCCCCTCACAGATACGCAGTATTTT. It encodes CASSYSRGPLTDTQYF.